Sequencing of this T cell receptor beta chain was carried out in a study of blood T cells in healthy people across ages (dated by TCRdb to about 2015). About the full investigation: Template switching captured roughly one uniquely barcoded TCR beta cDNA molecule per two T cells in model experiments. Age-related changes in TCR beta repertoire diversity were measured in the study by deep sequencing normalized with unique cDNA molecular identifiers. Four age groups were formed from the donors: young (average 16 years), middle-aged (approximately 42), aged (62) and long-lived (roughly 81). To avoid experimental bias, donors of different ages were spread randomly across the sequencing lanes. The study analyzed two additional independent replicas of 1 million unique cDNA reads from the same blood draw for two donors, one aged 18 to 29 and one aged 80 or older. What the authors observed across the whole study: Since profiling was done on bulk unsorted PBMCs, naive and antigen-experienced compartments could not be conclusively compared. As age increased, observed TCR beta diversity per million T cells dropped in a roughly linear way, and a significant reduction was already evident by age around 41. There was a strong correlation between observed TCR beta diversity and the percentage of naive T cells measured by flow cytometry. Donor CMV infection status was unknown, potentially confounding age-related changes in expanded clonotypes. The long-lived group showed more naive CD4+ T cells, fewer expanded clones and increased TCR diversity than the aged group, suggesting age selection. Estimates of total diversity from one million sequenced T cells were regarded as lower bounds and underestimates.

Donors were 30 to 45 systemically healthy Caucasian individuals from Russia aged about 6 to 100 years. Each donor gave roughly 9.5 milliliters of peripheral blood, collected into EDTA-treated Vacutainer tubes. PBMCs were isolated by Ficoll-Paque density-gradient centrifugation, with at least 7 million obtained per sample. Trizol reagent was used to extract total RNA from PBMCs, with at least 5 micrograms per sample. For every donor, an aliquot of PBMCs went through flow cytometry to measure the percentages of naive CD45RAhigh/CD27high T cells. This clonotype was found a few times. Its recognized antigen is unknown. Base qualities are missing; no much larger clone stands one base away. The library was produced with 5' RACE. The instrument was an Illumina HiSeq 2500. A second PCR of roughly 6 to 12 cycles was run with a J-beta primer mix and a sample-barcoded 5' primer. Each TCR beta cDNA molecule received a unique molecular identifier from a template-switch 5' adaptor carrying 12 random nucleotides. At least 2.5 million CDR3-containing paired-end reads were obtained from each sample. The Mint cDNA synthesis kit, primed by a TRBC-specific oligonucleotide, was used to synthesize first-strand cDNA from all RNA. All cDNA was treated with uracil-DNA glycosylase and then went through a first 18-cycle PCR with the universal primers M1SS and BC2_uni_R. The study's own analysis went as follows. For normalization, 1 million high-quality reads were randomly selected from each sample, with every read carrying a distinct molecular identifier. Instead of being binned into consensus sequences, reads with shared molecular identifiers were discarded. MiTCR, run with a Q25 quality threshold and the strictest error-elimination algorithm, handled CDR3 identification, clonotype clustering and error correction. A nonparametric unseen species model with Euler transformation was used to estimate lower-bound total TCR beta diversity. In TCRdb, the public reads were trimmed at Q25 with fastp and aligned with MiXCR, with productive beta chains retained. Rows merge per CDR3 protein into single entries with the most common DNA and genes. These V and J calls rely on TCRdb rather than the paper's analysis. Counted in this sample were hundreds of thousands of distinct CDR3 sequences; 20% to 25% of them appeared once. Together, the top ten hold about 3.6% of the sample.

The clonotype was recovered from a man in his 70s in good health. Sequenced: blood.

The encoded CDR3 is CASSHSGTADTQYF. The base sequence is TGCGCCAGCAGCCATAGCGGGACGGCAGATACGCAGTATTTT. The chain was built from TRBV4-1 and TRBJ2-3, and 8 junction bases match TRBD2. The germline V gene encodes CDR1 MGHRA and CDR2 YSYEKL. Reading from cysteine to phenylalanine, the CDR3 counts 14 amino acids. Only the CDR3 DNA stays, 42 bases, in frame from base 1. The V end gives up 3 bases and the J end 4 bases, leaving 3 bases in the junction not matched to a gene.